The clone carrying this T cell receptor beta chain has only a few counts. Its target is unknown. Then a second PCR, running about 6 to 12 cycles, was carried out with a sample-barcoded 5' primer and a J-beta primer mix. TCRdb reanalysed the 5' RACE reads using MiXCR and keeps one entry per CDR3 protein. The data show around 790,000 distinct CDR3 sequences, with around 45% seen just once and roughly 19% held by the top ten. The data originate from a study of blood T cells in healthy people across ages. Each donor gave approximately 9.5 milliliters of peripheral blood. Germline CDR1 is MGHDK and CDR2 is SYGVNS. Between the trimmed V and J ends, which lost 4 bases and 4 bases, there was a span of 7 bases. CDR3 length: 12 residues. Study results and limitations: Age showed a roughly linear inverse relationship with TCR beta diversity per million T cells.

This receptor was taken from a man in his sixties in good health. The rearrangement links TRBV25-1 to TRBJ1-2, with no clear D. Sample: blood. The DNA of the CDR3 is TGTGCCAGCAGTGGGGAAACCTATGGCTACACCTTC. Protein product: CASSGETYGYTF.